Listed below are T cell receptor beta chains from one sample, sequenced in a study of cytomegalovirus exposure and HLA in healthy donors. Libraries were prepared by immunoSEQ multiplex PCR; TCRdb keeps only in-frame clonotypes and omits some of them. Of about 180,000 clones in the sample, 85% were seen once. Sequenced material: PBMCs. The receptors derive from a man younger than 35 in good health and CMV-seropositive. The CDR3 runs from the conserved cysteine through the conserved F or W.

>TRBV27
CASSLSSGNEQFF
>TRBV7-9
CASSSDRNLYEQYF
>TRBV10-3
CAISETSGLYNEQFF
>TRBV7-9
CASSPEGGAYEQYF
>TRBV2
CAGRPGLAEREMQFF
>TRBV5-4
CASSSLTLAGEADTQYF
>TRBV5-5
CASSYTGGDNYGYTF
>TRBV5-5
CASTPGTGVIYEQYF
>TRBV27
CASSLWTSGTYEQYF
>TRBV7-9
CASRTGQNGELFF
>TRBV19
CASSSEPGQGALKDKHPNYGYTF
>TRBV6-1
CASSDPFSGLNYGYTF
>TRBV6-6
CASSYAAAGELFF
>TRBV6-1
CASSVGTGGSEAFF
>TRBV27
CASSLTGMNTEAFF
>TRBV4-2
CASSLEAKAGSYEQYF
>TRBV28
CASSRVNTEAFF
>TRBV5-1
CASSLAGGQETQYF
>TRBV6-1
CASSEALLAATDTQYF
>TRBV11-1
CASSLRAGPQAGELFF
>TRBV18
CASSHTSASTDTQYF
>TRBV5-1
CASSLVGFPRGALHEQYF
>TRBV6-1
CASSTVGGSGEAFF
>TRBV10-2
CASSAYSGVSYNEQFF
>TRBV30
CAWSVYKNNEQFF
>TRBV29-1
CSVEGTGGRNEQFF
>TRBV4-1
CASSQARLVTSGELFF
>TRBV7-9
CASSLVQAGAYEQYF
>TRBV27
CASSLIGGEQYF
>TRBV28
CASRTSGSSYEQYF
>TRBV6-1
CASSEIGDTGYTF
>TRBV7-7
CASSSTGVLETQYF
>TRBV29-1
CSVEGGRGKSTGELFF
>TRBV7-2
CASSYDSLGANTEAFF
>TRBV5-4
CASSSRDREGTQYF